Listed below are T cell receptor beta chains from one sample, sequenced in a study of T cell responses to AZD1222 COVID-19 vaccine. The protocol was immunoSEQ multiplex PCR, while the TCRdb copy is restricted to in-frame clones and leaves out a portion. The data contain around 90,000 clones, about 88% of them singletons. The source material was peripheral blood, sampled on day 0 of AZD1222 vaccination. Every receptor here comes from an adult in good health. Each CDR3 is given with its conserved first and last residue. Each record gives: D gene, clone size, J gene, V gene, CDR3 DNA, CDR3 protein. D genes are given only for firm matches. Not all rows give a size; the values are once, few, many and, for expanded clones, a class.

NA,NA,TRBJ1-1,TRBV6-1,TGTGCCAGCAGTGAAGCGTCGGGGCAGGTGCTTGAAGCTTTCTTT,CASSEASGQVLEAFF
TRBD2,once,TRBJ2-3,TRBV10-3,TGTGCCATCCACGATAGCGGGGGGTCACCGGATACGCAGTATTTT,CAIHDSGGSPDTQYF
TRBD2,NA,TRBJ2-1,TRBV7-3,TGTGCCAGCAGCCCCCGAAGTAGCGGGGTAGGTGAGCAGTTCTTC,CASSPRSSGVGEQFF
TRBD1,NA,TRBJ1-4,TRBV18,TGTGCCAGCTCACTCCGACAGGGCGGGGAAAAACTGTTTTTT,CASSLRQGGEKLFF
TRBD1,NA,TRBJ2-7,TRBV10-3,TGTGCCATCAGTAGACAGGGGGCCGCCTACGAGCAGTACTTC,CAISRQGAAYEQYF
TRBD1,NA,TRBJ1-5,TRBV28,TGTGCCAGCAGGGAAAACAGGGGACCGGCGTTCAATCAGCCCCAGCATTTT,CASRENRGPAFNQPQHF
NA,NA,TRBJ1-4,TRBV3-1/TRBV3-2,TGTGCCAGCAGCCAACCACCTGGACGCGCAACTAATGAAAAACTGTTTTTT,CASSQPPGRATNEKLFF
NA,NA,TRBJ1-6,TRBV2,TGTGCCAGCAGTGAAAGCCTGGGCTATAATTCACCCCTCCACTTT,CASSESLGYNSPLHF
NA,NA,TRBJ1-3,TRBV30,TGTGCCTGGAGTGTACGGAGAGGGACGTCTGGAAACACCATATATTTT,CAWSVRRGTSGNTIYF
NA,NA,TRBJ1-2,TRBV5-4,TGTGCCAGCAGCTTGGAAGCAGGGGCCAACTATGGCTACACCTTC,CASSLEAGANYGYTF
NA,NA,TRBJ1-1,TRBV27,TGTGCCAGCAGTTTATCGATGGGGAACACTGAAGCTTTCTTT,CASSLSMGNTEAFF
NA,NA,TRBJ1-5,TRBV21-1,TGTGCCAGCAGCAAAGTGGACAATCAGCCCCAGCATTTT,CASSKVDNQPQHF
NA,NA,TRBJ2-7,TRBV6-2/TRBV6-3,TGTGCCAGCAGTTACACTGCACCCCGGTGGAGCGAGCAGTACTTC,CASSYTAPRWSEQYF
NA,NA,TRBJ2-2,TRBV7-3,TGTGCCAGCAGCTTATCCCCTCCTGGGCTGGGGAACACCGGGGAGCTGTTTTTT,CASSLSPPGLGNTGELFF
NA,NA,TRBJ1-2,TRBV18,TGTGCCAGCTCACCACCTGGGGTCAACTATGGCTACACCTTC,CASSPPGVNYGYTF
NA,once,TRBJ1-6,TRBV6-4,TGTGCCAGCCTACCGAGGTACGTTAGCTCCTATAATTCACCCCTCCACTTT,CASLPRYVSSYNSPLHF
NA,NA,TRBJ1-1,TRBV6-4,TGTGCCAGCAGTTCAACGAATGCAGGTGGCACTGAAGCTTTCTTT,CASSSTNAGGTEAFF
NA,NA,TRBJ2-1,TRBV29-1,TGCAGCGTTGAATATTCTAGGGCGTATGAGCAGTTCTTC,CSVEYSRAYEQFF
NA,once,TRBJ2-5,TRBV10-3,TGTGCCACCAGAGGCCAAGAGACCCAGTACTTC,CATRGQETQYF
NA,NA,TRBJ2-5,TRBV7-2,TGTGCCAGCAGCTTAGGGGTTTTTGAGACCCAGTACTTC,CASSLGVFETQYF
NA,NA,TRBJ2-5,TRBV5-1,TGCGCCAGCAGCTTGGTACTAGCCCGCGAGACCCAGTACTTC,CASSLVLARETQYF
TRBD1,NA,TRBJ1-4,TRBV27,TGTGCCAGCAGTTTACAACCGAGGACAGGGGGCCCAACTAATGAAAAACTGTTTTTT,CASSLQPRTGGPTNEKLFF
NA,few,TRBJ2-3,TRBV6-1,TGTGCCAGCAGTGAATGGGGGGACAGCACAGATACGCAGTATTTT,CASSEWGDSTDTQYF
NA,NA,TRBJ2-3,TRBV6-2/TRBV6-3,TGTGCCAGCAGTTACCCCTTGACAGATACGCAGTATTTT,CASSYPLTDTQYF
TRBD1,NA,TRBJ1-2,TRBV4-1,TGCGCCAGCAGCCAAGTAGGACAGGATTCCTATGGCTACACCTTC,CASSQVGQDSYGYTF